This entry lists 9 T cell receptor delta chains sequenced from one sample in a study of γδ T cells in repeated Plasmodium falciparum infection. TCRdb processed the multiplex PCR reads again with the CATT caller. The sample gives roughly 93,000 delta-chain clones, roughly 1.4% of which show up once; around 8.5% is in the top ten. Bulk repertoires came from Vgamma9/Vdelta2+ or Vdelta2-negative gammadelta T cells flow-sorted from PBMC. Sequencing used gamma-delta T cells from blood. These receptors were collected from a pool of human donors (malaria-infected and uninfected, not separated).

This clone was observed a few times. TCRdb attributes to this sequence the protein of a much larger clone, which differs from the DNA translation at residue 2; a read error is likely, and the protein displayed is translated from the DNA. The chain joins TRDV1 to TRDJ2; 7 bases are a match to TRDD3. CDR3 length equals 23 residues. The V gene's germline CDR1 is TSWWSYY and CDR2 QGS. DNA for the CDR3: TGTTCTCTTGGGGAAAGGTACTTAGGTTTTCGCCTTCGGATACGATCCTTGACAGCACAACTCTTCTTT. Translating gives CSLGERYLGFRLRIRSLTAQLFF.

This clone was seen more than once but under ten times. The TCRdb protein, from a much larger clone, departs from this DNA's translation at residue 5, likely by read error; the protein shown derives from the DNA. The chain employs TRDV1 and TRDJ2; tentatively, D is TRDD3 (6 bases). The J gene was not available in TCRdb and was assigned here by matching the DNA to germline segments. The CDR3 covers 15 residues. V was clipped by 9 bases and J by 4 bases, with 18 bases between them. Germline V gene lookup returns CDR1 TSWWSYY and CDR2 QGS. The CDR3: CALTHEGISTAQLFF. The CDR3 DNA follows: TGTGCTCTGACCCACGAAGGGATATCGACAGCACAACTCTTCTTT.

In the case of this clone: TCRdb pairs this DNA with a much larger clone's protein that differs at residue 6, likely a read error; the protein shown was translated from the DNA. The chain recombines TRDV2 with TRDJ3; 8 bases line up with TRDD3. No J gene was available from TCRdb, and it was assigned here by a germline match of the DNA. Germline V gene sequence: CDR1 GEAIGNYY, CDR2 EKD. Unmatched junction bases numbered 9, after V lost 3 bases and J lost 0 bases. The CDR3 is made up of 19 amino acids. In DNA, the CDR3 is TGTGCCTGTGACCGGAAGGGATACGCCCGCTCCTGGGACACCCGACAGATGTTTTTC. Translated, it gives CACDRKGYARSWDTRQMFF.

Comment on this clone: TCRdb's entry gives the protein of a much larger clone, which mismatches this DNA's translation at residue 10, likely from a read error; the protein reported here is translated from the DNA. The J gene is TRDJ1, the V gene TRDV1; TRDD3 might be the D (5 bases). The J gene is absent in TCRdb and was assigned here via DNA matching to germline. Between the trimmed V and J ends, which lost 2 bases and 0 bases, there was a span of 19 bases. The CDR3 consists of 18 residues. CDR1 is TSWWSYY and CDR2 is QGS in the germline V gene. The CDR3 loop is CALGEVGGISSYTDKLIF. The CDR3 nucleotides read TGTGCTCTTGGGGAAGTGGGAGGGATCTCATCCTACACCGATAAACTCATCTTT.

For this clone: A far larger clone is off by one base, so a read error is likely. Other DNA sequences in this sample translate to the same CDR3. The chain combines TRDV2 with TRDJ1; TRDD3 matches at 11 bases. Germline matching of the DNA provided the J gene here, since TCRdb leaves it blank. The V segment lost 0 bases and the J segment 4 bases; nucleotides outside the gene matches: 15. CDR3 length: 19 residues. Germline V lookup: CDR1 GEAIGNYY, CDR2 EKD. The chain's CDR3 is CACDTGGTGGYKEGDKLIF. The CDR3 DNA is TGTGCCTGTGACACCGGCGGTACTGGGGGATATAAGGAGGGCGATAAACTCATCTTT.

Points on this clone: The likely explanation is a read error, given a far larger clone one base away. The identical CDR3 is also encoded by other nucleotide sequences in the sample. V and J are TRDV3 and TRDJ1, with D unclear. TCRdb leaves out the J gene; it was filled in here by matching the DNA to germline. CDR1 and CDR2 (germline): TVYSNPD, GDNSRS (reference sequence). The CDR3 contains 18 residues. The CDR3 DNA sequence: TGTGCCTTTTACGGTCCCAGCCGTCCATCGTCGTACACTGATAAACTCATCTTT. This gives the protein CAFYGPSRPSSYTDKLIF.

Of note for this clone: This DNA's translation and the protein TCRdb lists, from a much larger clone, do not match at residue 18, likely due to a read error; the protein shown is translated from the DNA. In DNA form, the CDR3 reads TGTGCTCTTGGGGAGAGGGTCTACTCCCAGTACTGGGGGATACCGGGGTCCCGGGACACCCGACAGATGTTTTTC. Protein product: CALGERVYSQYWGIPGSRDTRQMFF. This chain joins TRDV1 and TRDJ3, with 12 bases identical to TRDD3. Here the J gene was assigned by germline matching of the DNA, as TCRdb has none. V shed 3 bases, J shed 5 bases, and the junction held 26 bases outside the gene matches. The CDR3 is 25 amino acids. Germline loops: CDR1 TSWWSYY, CDR2 QGS.

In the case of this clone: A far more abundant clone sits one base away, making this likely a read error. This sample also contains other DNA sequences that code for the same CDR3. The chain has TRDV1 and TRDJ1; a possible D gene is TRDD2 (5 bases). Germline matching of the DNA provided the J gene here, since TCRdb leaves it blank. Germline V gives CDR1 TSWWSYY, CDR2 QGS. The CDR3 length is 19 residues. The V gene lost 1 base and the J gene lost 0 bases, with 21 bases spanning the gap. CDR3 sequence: CALGEPPLLRDRYTDKLIF. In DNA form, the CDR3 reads TGTGCTCTTGGGGAACCCCCCCTACTGCGCGACAGATACACCGATAAACTCATCTTT.

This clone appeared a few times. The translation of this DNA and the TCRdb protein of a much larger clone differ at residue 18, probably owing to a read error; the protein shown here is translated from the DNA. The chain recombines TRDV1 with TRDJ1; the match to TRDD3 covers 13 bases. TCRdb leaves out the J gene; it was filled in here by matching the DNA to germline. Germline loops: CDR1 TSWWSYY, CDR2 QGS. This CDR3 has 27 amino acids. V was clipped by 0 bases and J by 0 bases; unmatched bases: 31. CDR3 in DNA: TGTGCTCTTGGGGAACTAATTTTGGCTACTCGCCATACTGGGGGATACGCGATGGGGAGGTACACCGATAAACTCATCTTT. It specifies CALGELILATRHTGGYAMGRYTDKLIF.